This TCR beta chain was recorded in a study of blood T cell repertoires in COVID-19 (dated by TCRdb to the early 2020s). General notes on the study: Collaborator samples came from the United States, Italy and Spain and covered acute and convalescent phases of COVID-19. The material from the prospective study consisted of cDNA or gDNA derived from T cells, B-cell-depleted T cells, or PBMCs. Subjects who had been exposed to COVID-19, were actively infected with it, or had recovered from it provided the deeply sampled blood TCRbeta repertoires that made up the dataset. The repertoires were released in a freely available public database intended as a resource for research on the immune response to SARS-CoV-2. The samples were drawn from two sources: the first 160 participants of the ongoing ImmuneRACE study, and 950 to 1,500 subjects contributed by 6 global collaborators. A de-identified subject ID, COVID-19 status, age in years and sex were almost always included in the sample metadata. Where available, HLA class I and class II types were taken from metadata supplied by the sample provider and were not determined by assay-based typing.

TCRbeta CDR3 regions were amplified from genomic DNA by means of the immunoSEQ Assay, a bias-controlled multiplex PCR. The study's own analysis went as follows. The number of nucleated cells in each sample was estimated by amplification of reference gene primers within the assay. Sequence reads were collapsed and filtered to measure the absolute abundance of every unique TCRbeta CDR3 rearrangement. Productive Simpson clonality was computed per sample as the square root of Simpson's diversity index over productive rearrangements. TCRdb holds this immuneACCESS table with in-frame rearrangements only. Some clones are missing; in checked studies, unresolved V genes explain under half, and the rest has no known cause. V and J calls and clone size are as listed in that table; D and trimming were resolved from the DNA. The sample table shows tens of thousands of clones, and 90% are seen once. The top ten hold 5.5% to 8% of the sample.

One collaborating source in Seattle enrolled patients while the patients were actively infected and followed the patients over time throughout the course of disease. Each collaborating institution followed its own protocols to collect whole blood in K2EDTA tubes. For TCRbeta analysis, collaborators shipped samples in one of three forms: frozen whole blood, isolated PBMCs, or DNA extracted from either of those sample types. This clone was detected once. The target of this receptor is not known. No quality values exist for individual bases; no much larger clone is one base distant. Here is what the overall study found, with its caveats: The quantity of clinical and demographic metadata differed by source and by participant and was supplied without curation.

CDR1 and CDR2 are drawn from the germline V gene: KGHSH, LQKENI. From the cysteine through the phenylalanine, the CDR3 covers 18 amino acids. Only CDR3 DNA is held: 54 bases, read in frame from base 1. V is trimmed back by 2 bases and J by 2 bases, and the junction contains 13 bases that no gene match accounts for. Here the chain combines TRBV18 and TRBJ1-2; 8 central bases correspond to TRBD1. Sequenced: peripheral blood. The TCR comes from a man between 18 and 35 years old with COVID-19, enrolled during active disease. The base sequence is TGTGCCAGCTCACCAATAGCCGGACAGGGAACGGGAAACTATGGCTACACCTTC. This translates into CASSPIAGQGTGNYGYTF.